This passage covers 9 T cell receptor beta chains from one sample sequenced in a study of Graves' ophthalmopathy and Graves' hyperthyroidism. Amplification of TCR beta CDR3 regions used RNA transcripts. HTBI primers primed a first-round RT-PCR, and a second-round multiplex PCR followed. MiXCR, run by TCRdb on the multiplex PCR reads, gives a single entry per CDR3 protein. The table has some 1.1 million distinct CDR3 sequences, less than 45% seen once; the top ten hold roughly 10%. The sample consisted of peripheral blood or thyroid tissue (not recorded which). The receptors originated from an adult man with Graves' hyperthyroidism.

This clonotype was counted many times. This chain uses TRBV10-3 with TRBJ2-7; 12 positions agree with TRBD1. The CDR3 covers 16 residues. Germline loops: CDR1 ENHRY, CDR2 SYGVKD. The junction had 11 bases not matched to a gene; V was cut back by 4 bases and J by 7 bases. CDR3 in DNA: TGTGCCATCAGTGCTCAAGCGGGACAGGGGGCAGGGGAGCAGTACTTC. As protein: CAISAQAGQGAGEQYF.

This clonotype showed up just a few times. The chain links TRBV7-2 to TRBJ1-1, with D possibly being TRBD1 (5 bases). Trimming took off 3 bases at V and 4 bases at J, with 18 bases between the two ends. The CDR3 length is 16 residues. Germline CDR1 reads SGHTA; CDR2 reads FQGNSA. CDR3 coding DNA: TGTGCCAGCAGCTTGAGGGGTGGGGGACTTGGCACTGAAGCTTTCTTT. Protein sequence: CASSLRGGGLGTEAFF.

This clonotype was observed many times. V gene TRBV7-2 combines with J gene TRBJ1-1; 10 bases map to TRBD1. The trim removed 1 base at V and 5 bases at J, leaving 4 bases unmatched. Germline V gives CDR1 SGHTA, CDR2 FQGNSA. The CDR3 is 15 residues long. The CDR3 is CASSLVGQGWTEAFF. CDR3 in DNA: TGTGCCAGCAGCTTAGTGGGACAGGGGTGGACTGAAGCTTTCTTT.

The chain is built from TRBV20-1 and TRBJ1-1; unclear D gene. The CDR3 is made up of 12 amino acids. V lost 2 bases to trimming and J lost 1 base, with 5 bases between them. The germline CDR1 and CDR2 sequences are DFQATT and SNEGSKA (reference sequence). The CDR3 DNA reads as TGCAGTGCTAGAAATCAGAACACTGAAGCTTTCTTT. The encoded protein is CSARNQNTEAFF.

This clonotype was observed many times. This chain joins TRBV20-1 and TRBJ1-1; no clear D gene. The CDR3 extends over 12 amino acids. Trimming shortened V by 6 bases and J by 1 base, and 9 bases separated the two germline ends. Germline V gives CDR1 DFQATT, CDR2 SNEGSKA (reference sequence). Written as DNA, the CDR3 is TGCAGTGCCCCCAGAGAGAACACTGAAGCTTTCTTT. It specifies CSAPRENTEAFF.

Of note for this clonotype: Its ends do not fully match the called genes, so a read error is possible. This chain links TRBV10-3 with TRBJ2-5; TRBD1 agrees at 8 bases. The length of the CDR3 is 13 residues. The germline gives CDR1 ENHRY, CDR2 SYGVKD. CDR3 DNA: TGTGCCAGCAGTTACATACAGGGGGGGACCCAGTACTTC. This sequence encodes CASSYIQGGTQYF.

For this clonotype: A much larger clone lies a single base off, so this may be a read error. The chain carries TRBV24-1 and TRBJ2-2; 7 bases are shared with TRBD1. The junction had 5 bases not matched to a gene; V was cut back by 3 bases and J by 5 bases. The CDR3 extends over 15 amino acids. Germline CDR1 reads KGHDR; CDR2 reads SFDVKD. The CDR3 DNA sequence: TGTGCCACCAGTGATGACAGGGCTTATACCGGGGAGCTGTTTTTT. Translating it yields CATSDDRAYTGELFF.

The CDR3 DNA follows: TGTGCCCCGGACAGGGGGCGCCTCGAGCAGTACTTC. It yields the protein CAPDRGRLEQYF. This chain links TRBV10-3 with TRBJ2-7; 11 positions agree with TRBD1. CDR1 is ENHRY, CDR2 SYGVKD, per germline. This CDR3 comprises 12 residues. With 11 bases clipped from V and 6 bases from J, the junction kept 6 bases outside the gene matches.

At least ten counts were recorded for this clonotype. The chain recombines TRBV9 with TRBJ1-5; TRBD1 agrees at 9 bases. The CDR3 has 14 amino acids. Germline assignment: CDR1 SGDLS and CDR2 YYNGEE. Losses at the gene ends were 2 bases for V and 6 bases for J; bases not matched to a gene: 3. CDR3 loop: CASSVTGGSQPQHF. CDR3 in DNA: TGTGCCAGCAGCGTTACAGGGGGCAGTCAGCCCCAGCATTTT.